This T cell receptor beta chain was recorded in a study of T cells after yellow fever vaccination (dated by TCRdb to about 2019). Notes on the research overall: Libraries from fractions with low cell numbers were prepared with the SMART-Seq v4 Ultra Low Input RNA kit. To track T-cell clones before and after primary and booster YFV17D yellow fever vaccination, bulk TCR alpha and beta repertoires were sequenced longitudinally. Two healthy male donors, one aged 18 to 29 and one aged 30 to 40 years, were included in the cohort. Blood samples were taken at several timepoints before and after primary and secondary immunization, and bulk PBMC replicates and cell subsets were isolated. Broad study findings and their caveats: A small share of clonotypes was detected in both CD4 and CD8 compartments, with the overlap likely arising from convergent recombination. Because the study included only a couple of donors, the extent to which the findings can be generalized is limited. FACS-sorted repertoires could contain abundant contaminating clonotypes from the bulk population, so computational filtering was required. Compared with the primary T-cell response, the secondary T-cell response was weaker but faster, peaking on day 5 rather than day 15. After the booster, most clones that had expanded after primary vaccination were detected again (around 96% of CD4 and over 75% of CD8), suggesting broad maintenance of memory.

The trim is 0 bases for V and 5 bases for J, with a gap of 11 bases between the germline ends. The CDR3 numbers 14 residues from cysteine through phenylalanine. The DNA shown is the 42-base CDR3, in frame from base 1. Reading the germline V gene gives CDR1 SGHRS and CDR2 YFSETQ. The treatment or condition label for this specimen denotes: live attenuated yellow fever vaccine strain. Two biological replicates of bulk PBMCs were collected at each blood-draw timepoint. A standard Ficoll-Paque protocol was used to isolate PBMCs from peripheral blood. RNA was extracted with TriZol from bulk PBMCs, CD4 and CD8 fractions, and dextramer-positive and dextramer-negative fractions. To note about this clonotype: It lacks a known antigen. No base quality values were provided; no much bigger clone lies one nucleotide off.

Synthesis of TCR cDNA relied on 5'RACE template switching, a step that introduced a universal primer site along with unique molecular identifiers. cDNA synthesis was primed from both the TCR alpha and TCR beta constant segments. Library amplification involved two PCR steps, and the second step added sample barcodes and sequencing adapters. Libraries were sequenced on Illumina HiSeq 2500 (2x100 bp) or NovaSeq (2x150 bp). Turning to the authors' computational methods: Demultiplexing of reads and collapsing into UMI consensus sequences were performed with MIGEC, and V(D)J alignment was carried out with MiXCR. Vaccine-responding clonotypes were identified with edgeR using replicate PBMC samples, with FDR below 0.01 and a log2 fold change above 5 up to day 15 being required. Each bulk clonotype was labeled CD4 or CD8 based on which sequenced repertoire, CD4 or CD8, contained the clonotype at higher abundance. TCRdb cleaned the public reads at Q25 with fastp, built clones with MiXCR and kept in-frame beta chains. CDR3 protein duplicates are merged, each entry listing the most common genes and DNA. The V and J calls were determined by TCRdb, not by the authors. Here the sample has about 550,000 distinct CDR3 sequences; 15% to 20% occur a single time. About 13% of the sample comes from the top ten.

Recombination linked TRBV5-1 to TRBJ1-2, with no confidently assigned D gene. The starting material was PBMCs, obtained 15 days after the yellow fever booster vaccination. This receptor was obtained from a man aged 25 to 45 who received the YFV17D yellow fever vaccine. This receptor has the CDR3 CASSLAAAEYGYTF. The nucleotide sequence is TGCGCCAGCAGCTTGGCCGCGGCAGAATATGGCTACACCTTC.